This paragraph covers one T cell receptor beta chain sequence. This sample is part of a study of blood T cell repertoires in COVID-19. In the study overall: The origin of the acute and convalescent COVID-19 samples was the United States, Italy and Spain. From T cells, B-cell-depleted T cells, or PBMCs came the material, which was cDNA or gDNA.

Generated by immunoSEQ multiplex PCR, the TCRdb table keeps only in-frame clones and is missing some. The sample yields about 140,000 clones, 75% to 85% seen once. Trimming left V 5 bases short and J 0 bases short, with 17 bases between. Germline CDR1 reads MNHEY; CDR2 reads SMNVEV (reference sequence). The CDR3 runs to 16 residues. This chain connects TRBV27 to TRBJ2-7; a weak D match, TRBD2 (5 bases). This receptor was obtained from a middle-aged man with acute or convalescent COVID-19. Sequencing was done on a sample of peripheral blood. The CDR3 is CASSPADGGSSYEQYF. The CDR3 DNA sequence: TGTGCCAGCAGTCCTGCGGACGGAGGTTCCTCCTACGAGCAGTACTTC.